This TCR beta chain was found in a study of CD8+ T cells in alopecia areata. Whole-study results and caveats: Affected lesional scalp, above all in alopecia totalis/universalis, was more clonal than normal scalp.

cDNA prepared by RNA extraction and subsequent reverse transcription served as the template for sequencing. The repertoire was sequenced with immunoSEQ multiplex PCR; TCRdb's copy has only in-frame clones and lacks some. This table holds about 140,000 clones, about 47% found once. With regard to this clone: Antigen: not known.

Germline V gene sequence: CDR1 GTSNPN, CDR2 SVGIG (reference sequence). CDR3 length equals 13 residues. V lost 4 bases and J 12 bases, leaving 18 bases between the germline ends. The clonotype originates from a human donor with alopecia areata. The V call is TRBV30, the J call TRBJ1-4; no firm D call. Here the sequenced sample was CD4+ T cells sorted from blood, taken at week 0. The CDR3 protein is CAWNNDPGNELFF. The CDR3 DNA reads TGTGCCTGGAACAACGATCCCGGGAACGAACTGTTTTTT.